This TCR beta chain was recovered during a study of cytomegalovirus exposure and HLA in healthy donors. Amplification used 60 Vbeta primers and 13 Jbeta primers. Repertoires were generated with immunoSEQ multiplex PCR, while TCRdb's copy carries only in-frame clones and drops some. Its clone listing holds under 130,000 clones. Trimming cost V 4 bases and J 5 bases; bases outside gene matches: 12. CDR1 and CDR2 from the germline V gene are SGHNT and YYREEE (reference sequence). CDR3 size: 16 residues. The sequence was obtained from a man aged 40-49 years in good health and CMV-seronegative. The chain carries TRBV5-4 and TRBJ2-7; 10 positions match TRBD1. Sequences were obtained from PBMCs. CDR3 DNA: TGTGCCAGCAGCCTGGGACAGGGGTCCTCTGACAACGAGCAGTACTTC. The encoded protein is CASSLGQGSSDNEQYF.